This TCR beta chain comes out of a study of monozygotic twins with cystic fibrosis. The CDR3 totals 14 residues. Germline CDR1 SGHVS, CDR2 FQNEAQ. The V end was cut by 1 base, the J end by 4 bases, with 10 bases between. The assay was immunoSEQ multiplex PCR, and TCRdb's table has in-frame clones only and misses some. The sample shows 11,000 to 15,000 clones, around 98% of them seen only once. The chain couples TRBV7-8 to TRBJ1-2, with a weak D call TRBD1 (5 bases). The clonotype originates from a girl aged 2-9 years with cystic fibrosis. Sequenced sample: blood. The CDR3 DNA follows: TGTGCCAGCAGCTTAGTGGGGGGTGCCTATGGCTACACCTTC. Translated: CASSLVGGAYGYTF.